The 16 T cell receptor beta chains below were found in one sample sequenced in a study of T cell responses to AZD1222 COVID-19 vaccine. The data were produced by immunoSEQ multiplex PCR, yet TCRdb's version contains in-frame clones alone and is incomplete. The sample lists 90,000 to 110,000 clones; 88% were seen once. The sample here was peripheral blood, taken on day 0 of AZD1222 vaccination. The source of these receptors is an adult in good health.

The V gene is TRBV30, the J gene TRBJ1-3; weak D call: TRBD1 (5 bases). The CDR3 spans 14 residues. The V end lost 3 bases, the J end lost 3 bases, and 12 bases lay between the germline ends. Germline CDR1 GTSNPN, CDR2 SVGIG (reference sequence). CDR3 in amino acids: CAWSAGGGGNTIYF. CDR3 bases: TGTGCCTGGAGCGCTGGGGGAGGTGGAAACACCATATATTTT.

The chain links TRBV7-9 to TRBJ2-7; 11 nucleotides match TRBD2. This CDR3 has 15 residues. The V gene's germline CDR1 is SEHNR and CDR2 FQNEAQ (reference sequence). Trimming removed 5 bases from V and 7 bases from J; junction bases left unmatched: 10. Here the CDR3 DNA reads TGTGCCAGCAGCCCAACACTAGCGGGAGTCCGGGAGCAGTACTTC. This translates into CASSPTLAGVREQYF. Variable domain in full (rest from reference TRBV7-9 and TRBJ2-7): DTGVSQNPRHKITKRGQNVTFRCDPISEHNRLYWYRQTLGQGPEFLTYFQNEAQLEKSRLLSDRFSAERPKGSFSTLEIQRTEQGDSAMYLCASSPTLAGVREQYFGPGTRLTVT.

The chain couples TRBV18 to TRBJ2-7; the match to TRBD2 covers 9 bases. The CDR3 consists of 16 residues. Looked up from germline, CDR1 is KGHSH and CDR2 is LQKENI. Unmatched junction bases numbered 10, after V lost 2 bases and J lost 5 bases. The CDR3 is CASSPTSSGVWDEQYF. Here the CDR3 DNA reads TGTGCCAGCTCACCAACATCTAGCGGGGTCTGGGACGAGCAGTACTTC. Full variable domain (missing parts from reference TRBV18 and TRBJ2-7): NAGVMQNPRHLVRRRGQEARLRCSPMKGHSHVYWYRQLPEEGLKFMVYLQKENIIDESGMPKERFSAEFPKEGPSILRIQQVVRGDSAAYFCASSPTSSGVWDEQYFGPGTRLTVT.

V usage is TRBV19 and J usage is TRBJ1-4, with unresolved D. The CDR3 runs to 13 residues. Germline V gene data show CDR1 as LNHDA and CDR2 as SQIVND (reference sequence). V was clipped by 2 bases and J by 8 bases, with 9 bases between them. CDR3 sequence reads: CASSIKGIEKLFF. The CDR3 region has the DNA TGTGCCAGTAGTATAAAAGGGATCGAAAAACTGTTTTTT.

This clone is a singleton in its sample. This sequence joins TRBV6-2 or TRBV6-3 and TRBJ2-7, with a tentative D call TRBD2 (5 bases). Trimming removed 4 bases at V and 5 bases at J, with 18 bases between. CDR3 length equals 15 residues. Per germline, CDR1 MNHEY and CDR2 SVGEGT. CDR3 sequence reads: CASSSRGSVADEQYF. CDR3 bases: TGTGCCAGCAGTTCCCGGGGATCGGTTGCCGACGAGCAGTACTTC.

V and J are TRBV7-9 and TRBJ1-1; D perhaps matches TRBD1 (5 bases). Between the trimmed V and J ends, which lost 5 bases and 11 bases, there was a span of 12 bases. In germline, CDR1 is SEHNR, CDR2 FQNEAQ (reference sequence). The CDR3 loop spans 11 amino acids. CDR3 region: CASSPQQVAFF. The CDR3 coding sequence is TGTGCCAGCAGCCCACAACAGGTGGCTTTCTTT.

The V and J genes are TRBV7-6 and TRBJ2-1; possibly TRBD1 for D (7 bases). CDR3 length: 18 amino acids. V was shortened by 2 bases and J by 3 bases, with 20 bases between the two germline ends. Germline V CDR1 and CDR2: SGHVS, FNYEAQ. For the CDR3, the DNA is TGTGCCAGCAGCTTAATGGTAGGGGGCGGGATAAACTACAATGAGCAGTTCTTC. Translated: CASSLMVGGGINYNEQFF. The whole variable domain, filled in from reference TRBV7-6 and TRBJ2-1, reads GAGVSQSPRYKVTKRGQDVALRCDPISGHVSLYWYRQALGQGPEFLTYFNYEAQQDKSGLPNDRFSAERPEGSISTLTIQRTEQRDSAMYRCASSLMVGGGINYNEQFFGPGTRLTVL.

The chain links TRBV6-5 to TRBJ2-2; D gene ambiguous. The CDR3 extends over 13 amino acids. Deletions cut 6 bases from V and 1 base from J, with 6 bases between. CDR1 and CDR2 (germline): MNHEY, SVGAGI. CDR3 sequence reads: CASSPQNTGELFF. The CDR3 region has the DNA TGTGCCAGCAGCCCCCAGAACACCGGGGAGCTGTTTTTT.

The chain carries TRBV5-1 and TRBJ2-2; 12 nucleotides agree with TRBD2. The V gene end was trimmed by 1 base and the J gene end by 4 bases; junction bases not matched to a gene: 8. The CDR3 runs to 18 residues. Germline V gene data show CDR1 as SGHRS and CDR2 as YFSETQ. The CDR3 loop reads CASSLLAGGPGSTGELFF. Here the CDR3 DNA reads TGCGCCAGCAGCTTGCTAGCGGGAGGGCCGGGGAGCACCGGGGAGCTGTTTTTT.

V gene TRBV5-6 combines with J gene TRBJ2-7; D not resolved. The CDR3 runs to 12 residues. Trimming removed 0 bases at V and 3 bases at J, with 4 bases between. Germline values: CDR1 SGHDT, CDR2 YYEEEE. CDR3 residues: CASSLDLYEQYF. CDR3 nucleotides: TGTGCCAGCAGCTTGGACCTCTACGAGCAGTACTTC.

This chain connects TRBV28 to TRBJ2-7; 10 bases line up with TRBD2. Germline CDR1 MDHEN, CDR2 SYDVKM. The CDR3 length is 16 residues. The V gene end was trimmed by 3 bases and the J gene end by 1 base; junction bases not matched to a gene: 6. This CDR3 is CASSFRPSGRSYEQYF. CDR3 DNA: TGTGCCAGCAGTTTCCGACCTAGCGGGAGATCCTACGAGCAGTACTTC. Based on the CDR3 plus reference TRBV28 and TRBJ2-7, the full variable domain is DVKVTQSSRYLVKRTGEKVFLECVQDMDHENMFWYRQDPGLGLRLIYFSYDVKMKEKGDIPEGYSVSREKKERFSLILESASTNQTSMYLCASSFRPSGRSYEQYFGPGTRLTVT.

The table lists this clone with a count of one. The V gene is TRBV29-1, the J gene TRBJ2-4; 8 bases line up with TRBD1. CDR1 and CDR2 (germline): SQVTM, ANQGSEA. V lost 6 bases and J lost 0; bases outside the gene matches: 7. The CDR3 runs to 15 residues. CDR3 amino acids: CSVAGQAIAKNIQYF. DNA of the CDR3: TGCAGCGTCGCGGGACAGGCCATAGCCAAAAACATTCAGTACTTC.

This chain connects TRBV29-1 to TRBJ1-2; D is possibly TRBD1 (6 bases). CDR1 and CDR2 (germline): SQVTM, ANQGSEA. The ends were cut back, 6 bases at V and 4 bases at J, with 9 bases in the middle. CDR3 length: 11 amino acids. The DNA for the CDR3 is TGCAGCGTCCGGGGGGCCTATGGCTACACCTTC. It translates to CSVRGAYGYTF.

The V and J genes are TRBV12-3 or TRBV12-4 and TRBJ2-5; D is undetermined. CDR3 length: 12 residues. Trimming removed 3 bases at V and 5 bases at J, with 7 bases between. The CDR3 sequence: CASSFIRETQYF. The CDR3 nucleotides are TGTGCCAGCAGTTTTATTAGGGAGACCCAGTACTTC.

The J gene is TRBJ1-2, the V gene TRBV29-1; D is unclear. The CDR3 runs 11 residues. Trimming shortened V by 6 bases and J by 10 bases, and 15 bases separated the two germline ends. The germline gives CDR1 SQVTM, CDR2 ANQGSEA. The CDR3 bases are TGCAGCGTATGGTGGATTCTTGACTACACCTTC. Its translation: CSVWWILDYTF.

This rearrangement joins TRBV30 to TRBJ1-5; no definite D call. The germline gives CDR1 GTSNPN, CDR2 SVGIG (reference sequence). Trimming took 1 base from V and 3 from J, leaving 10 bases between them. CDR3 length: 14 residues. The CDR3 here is CAWSEGSNNQPQHF. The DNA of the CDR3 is TGTGCCTGGAGTGAGGGCAGCAACAATCAGCCCCAGCATTTT.